A single sample gave rise to the 2 T cell receptor beta chains below, sequenced in a study of blood T cells in healthy people across ages. A second PCR, run for about 7 to 12 cycles, used a sample-barcoded 5' primer plus a J-beta primer mix. TCRdb passed the 5' RACE reads through MiXCR, listing each CDR3 protein once. Found here are hundreds of thousands of distinct CDR3 sequences, about 25% of them singletons; the top ten hold roughly a tenth. These same data were also listed under a study on T cells of mothers and their children.

Sequencing was done on a sample of blood. The receptors derive from a boy aged 5-17 years in good health.

This clonotype was seen a handful of times. The chain uses TRBV15 and TRBJ2-1; D perhaps matches TRBD2 (5 bases). The end of the DNA fits TRBJ2-5 better, so the J call may be wrong. The germline gives CDR1 LNHNV, CDR2 YYDKDF (reference sequence). The length of the CDR3 is 13 residues. The CDR3 nucleotides are TGTGCCACCCGTCCCACTAGTTTTGAGACCCAGTACTTC. This codes for CATRPTSFETQYF.

The table lists this clonotype with a few counts. The J gene is TRBJ2-1, the V gene TRBV27, with 7 bases matching TRBD2. The length of the CDR3 is 14 residues. J was trimmed by 7 bases and V by 3 bases; bases with no gene match: 6. Germline CDR1 MNHEY, CDR2 SMNVEV (reference sequence). The CDR3 spells CASSFGGAGNEQFF. The CDR3 coding sequence is TGTGCCAGCAGTTTCGGGGGAGCGGGAAATGAGCAGTTCTTC.